These 14 T cell receptor beta chains were all obtained from the same sample, sequenced in a study of vaccination effects on CD4 cells after COVID-19 (dated by TCRdb to the early 2020s). Libraries were made using the immunoSEQ multiplex PCR assay. The clones in this table, taken by TCRdb from immuneACCESS, are in-frame only. Not every clone is retained; where verified, under half of the shortfall comes from an unresolved V gene, and the cause of the rest is unknown. This sample is represented by 50,000 or so clones; nearly 80% of them were singletons. Around 6% of the sample is held by the ten biggest clonotypes. Antigens for these TCRs are unknown. To identify antigen-specific CD4+ T cell clonotypes by their expansion, the ViraFEST assay first stimulated PBMC with viral peptide pools and then applied TCR sequencing. After more than 9 days of culture, CD4+ T cells were isolated with the EasySep CD4+ T cell isolation kit. None of the healthy vaccine recipients had a prior SARS-CoV-2 infection, which was confirmed by nucleocapsid antibody tests that came back negative both before and after vaccination.

The specimen comprised CD4+ T cells from PBMCs cultured with HCoV-OC43 spike peptides, sampled before COVID-19 vaccination. The cell subset or site label, as the study defines it: HCoV-OC43 spike overlapping peptide pool stimulation. Source of these receptors: a human donor who received a COVID-19 vaccine.

The J gene is TRBJ2-3, the V gene TRBV24-1, with 11 bases matching TRBD2. The CDR3 contains 17 residues. Per the germline V gene, CDR1 is KGHDR and CDR2 is SFDVKD. V dropped 4 bases and J dropped 4; count of bases not matched to a gene: 9. The DNA for the CDR3 is TGTGCCACCAGTGAGGTAGCGGGGGGGCCCAGGGCAGATACGCAGTATTTT. As protein: CATSEVAGGPRADTQYF.

The chain has TRBV6-2 or TRBV6-3 and TRBJ2-2; the match to TRBD1 covers 9 bases. There are 16 residues in the CDR3. The junction had 5 bases not matched to a gene; V was cut back by 2 bases and J by 4 bases. Germline CDR1 is MNHEY and CDR2 is SVGEGT. CDR3 nucleotide sequence: TGTGCCAGCAGTTACGGGACAGGGCTGGGCACCGGGGAGCTGTTTTTT. It translates to CASSYGTGLGTGELFF.

V gene TRBV11-3 combines with J gene TRBJ2-2; D possibly corresponds to TRBD1 (6 bases). CDR1 is SGHNT and CDR2 is YENEEA in the germline V gene. This CDR3 contains 13 residues. Trimming cost V 9 bases and J 0 bases, with 8 bases left between them. The CDR3 DNA reads as TGTGCCAGTACAGGGTCGAACACCGGGGAGCTGTTTTTT. Its protein product is CASTGSNTGELFF.

The J gene is TRBJ2-7, the V gene TRBV24-1, with a possible D match to TRBD1 (5 bases). The V gene's germline CDR1 is KGHDR and CDR2 SFDVKD. Trimming removed 10 bases at V and 0 bases at J, with 18 bases between. This CDR3 has 15 amino acids. The CDR3 DNA reads TGTGCCACGACCCGGACACCCCGAATCTCCTACGAGCAGTACGTC. Protein product: CATTRTPRISYEQYV.

The chain joins TRBV5-4 to TRBJ2-5; 9 nucleotides align to TRBD1. The CDR3 is made up of 14 amino acids. With V trimmed by 4 bases and J by 2 bases, 3 bases remained unmatched. Germline V gives CDR1 SGHNT, CDR2 YYREEE (reference sequence). The CDR3 is CASSRDRAQETQYF. CDR3 bases: TGTGCCAGCAGCAGGGACAGGGCTCAAGAGACCCAGTACTTC.

The table lists this clone with a few counts. The chain is built from TRBV27 and TRBJ1-3, with TRBD1 as a possible D gene (6 bases). The germline CDR1 and CDR2 sequences are MNHEY and SMNVEV (reference sequence). This CDR3 has 16 amino acids. Deletions cut 7 bases from V and 0 bases from J, with 16 bases between. CDR3 nucleotides: TGTGCCAGCAATTGGGGACACGACGACTCTGGAAACACCATATATTTT. Protein: CASNWGHDDSGNTIYF.

This chain connects TRBV27 to TRBJ1-6, with 10 bases lining up with TRBD1. Per germline, CDR1 MNHEY and CDR2 SMNVEV (reference sequence). J was trimmed by 11 bases and V by 6 bases; bases with no gene match: 10. CDR3 length: 15 amino acids. The CDR3 loop is CASSTGQGLWAPLHF. CDR3 coding DNA: TGTGCCAGCAGCACGGGACAGGGGCTATGGGCACCCCTCCACTTT.

The chain has TRBV28 and TRBJ2-7; either TRBD1 or TRBD2 may supply D (5 bases each). This CDR3 contains 13 residues. Trimming removed 6 bases at V and 6 bases at J, with 15 bases between. The germline V gene has CDR1 MDHEN and CDR2 SYDVKM. CDR3 in DNA: TGTGCCAGCAGCGATCATCGGGGCTCCGAGCAGTACGTC. Residues: CASSDHRGSEQYV.

The sample holds a few counts of this clone. This chain links TRBV4-1 with TRBJ1-5, with TRBD1 as a possible D gene (6 bases). The CDR3 spans 16 residues. CDR1 is MGHRA, CDR2 YSYEKL, per germline. V dropped 0 bases and J dropped 5 bases, with 14 bases sitting between them. In nucleotides, the CDR3 is TGCGCCAGCAGCCAAGATGGATCACAGGGATATCAGCCCCAGCATTTT. Protein: CASSQDGSQGYQPQHF.

The chain employs TRBV7-2 and TRBJ2-1, with D maybe TRBD1 (6 bases). The CDR3 spans 13 residues. CDR1 SGHTA and CDR2 FQGNSA come from the germline V gene. V lost 1 base and J 8 bases, leaving 9 bases between the germline ends. The CDR3 DNA sequence: TGTGCCAGCAGCTTAGACCGACAGGATGAGCAGTTCTTC. Amino acid sequence: CASSLDRQDEQFF.

This chain uses TRBV5-8 with TRBJ2-1; 8 bases map to TRBD2. V lost 2 bases to trimming and J lost 8 bases; unmatched junction nucleotides: 9. Germline V gene sequence: CDR1 SGHTS, CDR2 YDEGEE. CDR3 size: 15 residues. CDR3 sequence: CASSFGAGDLYEQFF. In DNA, the CDR3 is TGTGCCAGCAGCTTTGGAGCGGGGGATTTATATGAGCAGTTCTTC.

The genes are TRBV24-1 and TRBJ2-2; D gene ambiguous. Germline loops: CDR1 KGHDR, CDR2 SFDVKD. Trimming pared 4 bases from V and 5 bases from J, leaving 16 bases between. This CDR3 has 16 amino acids. The CDR3 coding sequence is TGTGCCACCAGTGACCGAAATTCGGACGGTACCGGGGAGCTGTTTTTT. It specifies CATSDRNSDGTGELFF.

The CDR3 protein is CASSAWGSYEQYV. The DNA for the CDR3 is TGTGCCAGTAGTGCCTGGGGTTCCTACGAGCAGTACGTC. The V and J genes are TRBV19 and TRBJ2-7, with unresolved D. Trimming removed 5 bases from V and 1 base from J, with 9 bases in between. Per germline, CDR1 LNHDA and CDR2 SQIVND (reference sequence). This CDR3 region has 13 residues.

The chain carries TRBV19 and TRBJ1-1; D possibly corresponds to TRBD1 (6 bases). The CDR3 loop spans 14 amino acids. Looked up from germline, CDR1 is LNHDA and CDR2 is SQIVND (reference sequence). The ends were cut back, 3 bases at V and 6 bases at J, with 14 bases in the middle. CDR3 in DNA: TGTGCCAGTAGTATCCGGACAGTTATCCCTGAAGCTTTCTTT. This gives the protein CASSIRTVIPEAFF.